This T cell receptor beta chain was documented in a study of T cells in women clearing cervical HPV infection. TCRdb's table, derived via immunoSEQ multiplex PCR, lists solely in-frame clones and lacks some. The sample's table shows roughly 47,000 clones. The germline V and J ends were trimmed by 0 bases and 5 bases, with 22 bases remaining between them. The CDR3 length is 18 residues. Germline-derived CDR1 and CDR2 are SGHTA and FQGNSA. Of note for this clone: The CDR3 end falls 3 residues outside the read, so it is completed with the germline J gene.

The TCR comes from a woman aged 18 to 75 with a cervical HPV16 infection that either progressed to CIN3+ or cleared (not recorded which). The specimen was blood buffy coat. V and J are TRBV7-2 and TRBJ1-2, with a weak D call TRBD1 (5 bases). The CDR3 loop is CASSLALSSTGQGYGYTF. The sequenced CDR3 bases are TGTGCCAGCAGCTTAGCGCTAAGCAGTACAGGACAAGGGTATGGC.